This record looks at one T cell receptor beta chain sequence and its context. Its specificity is unknown. This record belongs to a study of T cell responses to AZD1222 COVID-19 vaccine. Whole-study results and caveats: Without day 14 samples, only post-peak T cell repertoires were studied. Spike-specific TCR breadth and depth were elevated following two AZD1222 doses.

The protocol was immunoSEQ multiplex PCR, while the TCRdb copy is restricted to in-frame clones and leaves out a portion. The sample records about 140,000 clones, around 90% being singletons. The sequenced sample was peripheral blood, obtained on day 0 of AZD1222 vaccination. This TCR came from an adult in good health.

CDR3 sequence: CAIQGGSDYGYTF. The CDR3 nucleotides read TGTGCCATCCAGGGTGGCAGCGACTATGGCTACACCTTC. The rearrangement joins TRBV10-3 to TRBJ1-2; TRBD1 is a possible D gene (5 bases). Germline loops: CDR1 ENHRY, CDR2 SYGVKD. CDR3 length: 13 residues. Trimming shortened V by 8 bases and J by 3 bases, and 13 bases separated the two germline ends.